This entry features one T cell receptor beta chain sequence. Sequencing was performed with immunoSEQ multiplex PCR; in TCRdb, only in-frame clones are kept and a portion is missing. The profile shows about 230,000 clones, approximately 80% of them singletons. The CDR3 extends over 13 amino acids. Germline V lookup: CDR1 MNHEY, CDR2 SMNVEV (reference sequence). After removal of 4 bases from V and 7 bases from J, the junction contained 4 bases not matched to a gene. This entry is derived from a study of blood T cell repertoires in COVID-19. The chain carries TRBV27 and TRBJ1-2; TRBD1 matches at 9 bases. Sequences were obtained from peripheral blood. The clonotype was recovered from a woman aged 40 to 55 who had recovered from COVID-19. The CDR3 protein is CASSSRTGVGYTF. The CDR3 nucleotides read TGTGCCAGCAGTTCCCGGACAGGGGTTGGCTACACCTTC.